This T cell receptor beta chain was observed in a study of vaccination and CD4 T cells after COVID-19. Study-level background: Convalescent cases consisted of six males and four females, of whom two were Hispanic. Overlapping spike peptides of SARS-CoV-2, HCoV-NL63, HCoV-OC43 and HCoV-229E were used, and cells were stimulated with them.

The Oncomine TCR Beta short-read assay was applied to DNA of cultured CD4+ T cells. TCRdb fed the PCR reads into MiXCR, producing one record per CDR3 protein. The table has about 16,000 distinct CDR3 sequences, 60% to 75% seen once. Findings and limits, study-wide: Spike mono-reactive clones accounted for 304 of the 307 vaccine-specific clones found in convalescent patients.

V was cut by 5 bases and J by 8 bases, with 12 bases left in between. CDR1 and CDR2 from the germline V gene are MDHEN and SYDVKM. This CDR3 is built from 12 residues. The treatment was: roughly 10-day PBMC culture with coronavirus spike peptide pools or control peptides (ViraFEST assay). Patients returned positive PCR results between March and December 2020, earlier than US Alpha, Beta and Delta variants. As concerns this clonotype: Its antigen is undetermined.

The sequencing input was CD4+ T cells from blood, cultured in vitro. The sequence derives from a human donor who had recovered from COVID-19. This sequence joins TRBV28 and TRBJ1-1; D is unclear. Written as DNA, the CDR3 is TGTGCCAGCAGTCTGGGGTTGAGAGAAGCTTTCTTT. Protein product: CASSLGLREAFF.